This record looks at one T cell receptor beta chain sequence and its context. The CDR3 has 12 amino acids. CDR1 and CDR2 (germline): MDHEN, SYDVKM. Trimming removed 2 bases from V and 2 bases from J, with 3 bases in between. These data are taken from a study of T cell responses to AZD1222 COVID-19 vaccine. Data came from immunoSEQ multiplex PCR; TCRdb stores just in-frame clones and leaves some out. This sample has 90,000 to 140,000 clones, with roughly 90% found just once. The chain has TRBV28 and TRBJ1-2; no reliable D call. The TCR comes from an adult in good health. The sample was peripheral blood, taken on day 0 of AZD1222 vaccination. CDR3 region: CASSLKNYGYTF. The CDR3 DNA reads TGTGCCAGCAGTTTAAAGAACTATGGCTACACCTTC.